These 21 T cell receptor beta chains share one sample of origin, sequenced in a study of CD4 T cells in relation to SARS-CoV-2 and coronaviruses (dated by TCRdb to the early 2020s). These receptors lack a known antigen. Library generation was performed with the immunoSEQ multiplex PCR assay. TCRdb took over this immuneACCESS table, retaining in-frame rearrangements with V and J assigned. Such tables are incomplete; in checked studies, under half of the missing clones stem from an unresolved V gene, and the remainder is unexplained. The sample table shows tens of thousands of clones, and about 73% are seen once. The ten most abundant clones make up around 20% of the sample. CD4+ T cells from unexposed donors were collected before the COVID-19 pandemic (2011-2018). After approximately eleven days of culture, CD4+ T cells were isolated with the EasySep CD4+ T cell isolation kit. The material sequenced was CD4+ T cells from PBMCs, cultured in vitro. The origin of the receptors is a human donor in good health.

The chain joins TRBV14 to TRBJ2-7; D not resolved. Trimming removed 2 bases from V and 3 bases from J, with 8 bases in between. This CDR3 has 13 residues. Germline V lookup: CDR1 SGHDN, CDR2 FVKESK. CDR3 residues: CASSQNNNYEQYF. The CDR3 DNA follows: TGTGCCAGCAGCCAAAACAATAACTACGAGCAGTACTTC.

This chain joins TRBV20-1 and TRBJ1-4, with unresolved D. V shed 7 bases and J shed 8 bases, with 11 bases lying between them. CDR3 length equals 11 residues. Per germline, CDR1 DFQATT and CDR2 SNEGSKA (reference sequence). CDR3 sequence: CSVVGGEKLFF. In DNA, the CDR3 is TGCAGTGTTGTAGGAGGAGAAAAACTGTTTTTT.

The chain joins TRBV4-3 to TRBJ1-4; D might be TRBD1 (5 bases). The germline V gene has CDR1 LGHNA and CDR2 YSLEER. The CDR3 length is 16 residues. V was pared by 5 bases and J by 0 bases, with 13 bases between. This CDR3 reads CASSSRARATNEKLFF. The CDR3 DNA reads TGCGCCAGCAGCTCGAGAGCCAGGGCAACTAATGAAAAACTGTTTTTT.

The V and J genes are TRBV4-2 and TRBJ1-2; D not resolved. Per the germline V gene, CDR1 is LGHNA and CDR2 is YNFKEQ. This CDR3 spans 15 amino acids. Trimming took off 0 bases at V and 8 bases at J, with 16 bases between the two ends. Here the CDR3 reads CASSQDWEGYGGYTF. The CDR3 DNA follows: TGTGCCAGCAGCCAAGATTGGGAAGGGTATGGAGGCTACACCTTC.

In nucleotides, the CDR3 is TGCGCCAGCAGTGTGGGCGGCAGCTCCTACGAGCAGTACTTC. Translation: CASSVGGSSYEQYF. The rearrangement uses TRBV10-1 and TRBJ2-7; D remains unclear. V shed 4 bases and J shed 0 bases, with 10 bases lying between them. Germline values: CDR1 WNHNN, CDR2 SYGVQD (reference sequence). The CDR3 spans 14 residues.

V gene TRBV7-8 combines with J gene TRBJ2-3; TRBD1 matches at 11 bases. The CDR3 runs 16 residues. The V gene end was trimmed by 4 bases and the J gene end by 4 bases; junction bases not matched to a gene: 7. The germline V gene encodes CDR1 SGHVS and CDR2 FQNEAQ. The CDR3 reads CASSSPGTGGADTQYF. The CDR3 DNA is TGTGCCAGCAGCTCACCCGGGACAGGGGGGGCAGATACGCAGTATTTT.

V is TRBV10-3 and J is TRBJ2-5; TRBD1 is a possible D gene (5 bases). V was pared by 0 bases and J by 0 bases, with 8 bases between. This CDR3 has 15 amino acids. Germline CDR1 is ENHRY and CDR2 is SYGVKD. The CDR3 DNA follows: TGTGCCATCAGTGAGTCGGGGCACCACCAAGAGACCCAGTACTTC. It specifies CAISESGHHQETQYF.

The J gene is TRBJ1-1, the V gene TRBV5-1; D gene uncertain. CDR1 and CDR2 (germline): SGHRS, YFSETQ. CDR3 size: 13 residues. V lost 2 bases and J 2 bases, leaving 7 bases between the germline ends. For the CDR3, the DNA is TGCGCCAGCAGCTTTGGGGATAACACTGAAGCTTTCTTT. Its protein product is CASSFGDNTEAFF.

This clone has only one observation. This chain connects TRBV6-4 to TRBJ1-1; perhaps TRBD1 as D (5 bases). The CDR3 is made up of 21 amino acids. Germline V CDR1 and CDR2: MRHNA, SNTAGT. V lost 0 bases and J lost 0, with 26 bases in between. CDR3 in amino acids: CASSDSKTGGLGLFMNTEAFF. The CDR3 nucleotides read TGTGCCAGCAGTGACTCGAAGACCGGGGGACTAGGGCTATTCATGAACACTGAAGCTTTCTTT.

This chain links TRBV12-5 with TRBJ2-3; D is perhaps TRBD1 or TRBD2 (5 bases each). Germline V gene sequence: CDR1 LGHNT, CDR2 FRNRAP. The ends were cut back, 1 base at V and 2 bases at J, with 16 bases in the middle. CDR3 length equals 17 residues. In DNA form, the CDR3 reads TGTGCTAGTGGTTTGGAGCTTGGGATTGGGACCACAGATACGCAGTATTTT. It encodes CASGLELGIGTTDTQYF. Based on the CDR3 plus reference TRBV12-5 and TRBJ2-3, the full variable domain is DARVTQTPRHKVTEMGQEVTMRCQPILGHNTVFWYRQTMMQGLELLAYFRNRAPLDDSGMPKDRFSAEMPDATLATLKIQPSEPRDSAVYFCASGLELGIGTTDTQYFGPGTRLTVL.

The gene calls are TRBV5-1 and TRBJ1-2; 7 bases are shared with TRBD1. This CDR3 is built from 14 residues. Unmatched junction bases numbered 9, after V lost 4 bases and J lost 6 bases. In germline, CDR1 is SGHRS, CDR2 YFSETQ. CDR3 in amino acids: CASSPGTASDGYTF. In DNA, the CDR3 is TGCGCCAGCAGCCCCGGGACAGCATCGGATGGCTACACCTTC. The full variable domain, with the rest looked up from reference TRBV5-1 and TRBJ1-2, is KAGVTQTPRYLIKTRGQQVTLSCSPISGHRSVSWYQQTPGQGLQFLFEYFSETQRNKGNFPGRFSGRQFSNSRSEMNVSTLELGDSALYLCASSPGTASDGYTFGSGTRLTVV.

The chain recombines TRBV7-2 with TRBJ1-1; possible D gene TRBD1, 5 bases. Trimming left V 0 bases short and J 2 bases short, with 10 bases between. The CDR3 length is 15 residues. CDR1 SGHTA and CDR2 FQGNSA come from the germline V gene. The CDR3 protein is CASSLAGGINTEAFF. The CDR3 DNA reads TGTGCCAGCAGCTTAGCGGGGGGGATCAACACTGAAGCTTTCTTT.

The CDR3 coding sequence is TGCGCCAGCAGGTCGATACCCTCTGGGAATGAGCAGTTCTTC. Translated: CASRSIPSGNEQFF. The chain is built from TRBV5-1 and TRBJ2-1; D is unresolved. CDR1 SGHRS and CDR2 YFSETQ come from the germline V gene. This CDR3 contains 14 residues. V lost 5 bases and J lost 7, with 16 bases in between.

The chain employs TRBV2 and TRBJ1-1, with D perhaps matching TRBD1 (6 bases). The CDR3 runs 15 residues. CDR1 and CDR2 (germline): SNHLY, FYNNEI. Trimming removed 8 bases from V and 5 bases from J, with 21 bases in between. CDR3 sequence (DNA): TGTGCCAGCGCCCAGGGGCCAGCCAGGGGTACTGAAGCTTTCTTT. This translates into CASAQGPARGTEAFF.

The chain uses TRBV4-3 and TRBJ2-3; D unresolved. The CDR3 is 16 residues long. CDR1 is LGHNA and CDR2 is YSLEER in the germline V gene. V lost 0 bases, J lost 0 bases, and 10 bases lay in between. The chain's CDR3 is CASSQDEIVSTDTQYF. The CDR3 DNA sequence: TGCGCCAGCAGCCAAGATGAGATAGTTAGCACAGATACGCAGTATTTT.

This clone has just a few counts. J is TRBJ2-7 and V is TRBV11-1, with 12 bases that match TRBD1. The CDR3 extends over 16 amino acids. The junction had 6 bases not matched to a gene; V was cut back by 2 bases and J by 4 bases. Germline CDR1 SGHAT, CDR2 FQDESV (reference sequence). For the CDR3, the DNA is TGTGCCAGCAGCTTAACAGGGACAGGGGGCTTTTACGAGCAGTACTTC. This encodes CASSLTGTGGFYEQYF. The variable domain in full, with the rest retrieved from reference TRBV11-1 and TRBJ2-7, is EAEVAQSPRYKITEKSQAVAFWCDPISGHATLYWYRQILGQGPELLVQFQDESVVDDSQLPKDRFSAERLKGVDSTLKIQPAELGDSAMYLCASSLTGTGGFYEQYFGPGTRLTVT.

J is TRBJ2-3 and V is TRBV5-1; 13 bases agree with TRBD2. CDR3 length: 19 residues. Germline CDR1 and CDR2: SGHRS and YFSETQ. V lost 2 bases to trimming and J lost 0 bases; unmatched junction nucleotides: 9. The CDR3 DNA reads TGCGCCAGCAGCTTTTACCGGACTAGCGGGAGCAGTAGCACAGATACGCAGTATTTT. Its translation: CASSFYRTSGSSSTDTQYF.

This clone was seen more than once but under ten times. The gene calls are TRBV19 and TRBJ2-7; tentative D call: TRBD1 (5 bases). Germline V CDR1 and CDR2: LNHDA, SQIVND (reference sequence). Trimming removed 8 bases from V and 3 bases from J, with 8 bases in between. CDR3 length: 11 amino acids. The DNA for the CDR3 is TGTGCCAGTGCCGACAGCTACGAGCAGTACTTC. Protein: CASADSYEQYF.

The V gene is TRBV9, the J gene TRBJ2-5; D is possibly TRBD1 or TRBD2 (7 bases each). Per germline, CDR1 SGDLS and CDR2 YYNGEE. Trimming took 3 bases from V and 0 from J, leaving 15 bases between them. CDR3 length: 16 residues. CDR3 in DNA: TGTGCCAGCAGCGAGGGGGGGGGACAGAACCAAGAGACCCAGTACTTC. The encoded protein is CASSEGGGQNQETQYF.

The CDR3 loop reads CASSRGSLSYEQYF. CDR3 nucleotide sequence: TGTGCCAGCAGCAGGGGTAGTCTGTCCTACGAGCAGTACTTC. This sequence joins TRBV5-6 and TRBJ2-7; D perhaps matches TRBD1 (5 bases). Germline V gene data show CDR1 as SGHDT and CDR2 as YYEEEE. The CDR3 consists of 14 residues. Trimming left V 4 bases short and J 1 base short, with 12 bases between.

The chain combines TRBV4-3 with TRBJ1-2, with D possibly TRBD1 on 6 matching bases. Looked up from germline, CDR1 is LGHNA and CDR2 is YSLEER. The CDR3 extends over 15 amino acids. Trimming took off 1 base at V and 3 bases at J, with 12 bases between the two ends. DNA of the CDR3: TGCGCCAGCAGCCAAGCTTTACAGGGCGACTATGGCTACACCTTC. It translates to CASSQALQGDYGYTF.